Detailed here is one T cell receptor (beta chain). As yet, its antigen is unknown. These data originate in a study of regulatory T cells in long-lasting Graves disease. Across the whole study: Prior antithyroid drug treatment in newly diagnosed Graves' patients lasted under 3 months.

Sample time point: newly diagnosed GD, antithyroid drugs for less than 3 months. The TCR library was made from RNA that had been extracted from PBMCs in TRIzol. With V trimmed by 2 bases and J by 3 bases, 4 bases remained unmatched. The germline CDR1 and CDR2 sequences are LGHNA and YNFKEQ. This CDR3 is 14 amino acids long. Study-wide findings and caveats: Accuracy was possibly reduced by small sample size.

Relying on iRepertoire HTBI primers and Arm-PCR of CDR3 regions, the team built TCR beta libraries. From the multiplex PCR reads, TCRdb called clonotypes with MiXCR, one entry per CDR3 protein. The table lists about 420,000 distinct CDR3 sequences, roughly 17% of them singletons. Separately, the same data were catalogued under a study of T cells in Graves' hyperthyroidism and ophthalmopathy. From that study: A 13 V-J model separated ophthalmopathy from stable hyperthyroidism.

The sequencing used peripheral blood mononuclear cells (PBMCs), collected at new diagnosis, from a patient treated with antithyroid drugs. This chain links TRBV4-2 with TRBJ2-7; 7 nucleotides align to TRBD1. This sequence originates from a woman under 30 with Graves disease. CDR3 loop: CASSQCRGSYEQYF. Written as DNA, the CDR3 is TGTGCCAGCAGCCAATGCAGGGGGAGCTACGAGCAGTACTTC.